These 24 T cell receptor beta chains originate from one sample sequenced in a study of T-cell reconstitution after alpha-beta-depleted transplantation in children. Unique molecular identifiers were used to barcode this TCRbeta library. MiXCR was run by TCRdb on the PCR reads, yielding one entry per CDR3 protein. Altogether about 610,000 distinct CDR3 sequences are present, roughly a tenth being singletons, with the ten largest covering 3.5% to 5%. The sample consisted of PBMCs from the stem cell graft donor, taken from the stem cell graft. The receptors shown here come from a human donor who donated a stem cell graft to a child with acute myeloid leukemia.

For the CDR3, the DNA is TGTGCCAGCAGTTTAGGTGGGAGATCACCCCTCCACTTT. Residues: CASSLGGRSPLHF. J is TRBJ1-6 and V is TRBV12-3 or TRBV12-4, with D uncertain. The ends were cut back, 1 base at V and 10 bases at J, with 8 bases in the middle. The CDR3 has 13 residues.

This clonotype was observed a handful of times. This chain connects TRBV5-5 to TRBJ2-1, with D possibly matching TRBD2 (5 bases). V shed 4 bases and J shed 3 bases, with 14 bases lying between them. The CDR3 spans 15 residues. Per germline, CDR1 SGHKS and CDR2 YYEKEE (reference sequence). The chain's CDR3 is CASSLDGLYYNEQFF. For the CDR3, the DNA is TGTGCCAGCAGCCTTGACGGACTGTACTACAATGAGCAGTTCTTC. Looking up the rest from reference TRBV5-5 and TRBJ2-1 gives the full variable domain: DAGVTQSPTHLIKTRGQQVTLRCSPISGHKSVSWYQQVLGQGPQFIFQYYEKEERGRGNFPDRFSARQFPNYSSELNVNALLLGDSALYLCASSLDGLYYNEQFFGPGTRLTVL.

This clonotype was recorded many times. The chain uses TRBV20-1 and TRBJ1-5; tentatively, D is TRBD1 (5 bases). V gave up 4 bases and J gave up 9 bases, with 19 bases separating them. Germline V gene data show CDR1 as DFQATT and CDR2 as SNEGSKA (reference sequence). The CDR3 has 14 amino acids. The CDR3 here is CSATRDLRDGPQHF. CDR3 nucleotide sequence: TGCAGTGCTACCCGGGACCTCAGGGATGGGCCCCAGCATTTT.

This clonotype appeared many times. The genes are TRBV7-2 and TRBJ2-5, with 10 bases that match TRBD2. Germline CDR1 SGHTA, CDR2 FQGNSA. The ends lost 5 bases at V and 3 bases at J; junction bases unmatched: 0. This CDR3 has 13 residues. Here the CDR3 DNA reads TGTGCCAGCAGCGGACTAGCGGAAGAGACCCAGTACTTC. This sequence encodes CASSGLAEETQYF.

The rearrangement links TRBV20-1 to TRBJ2-6, with a possible D match to TRBD1 (6 bases). This CDR3 is built from 16 residues. Trimming removed 4 bases from V and 2 bases from J, with 15 bases in between. Germline CDR1 is DFQATT and CDR2 is SNEGSKA (reference sequence). CDR3 in DNA: TGCAGTGCTACGAAACCACAGGGAGCTGGGGCCAACGTCCTGACTTTC. Translating it yields CSATKPQGAGANVLTF.

The chain is built from TRBV5-1 and TRBJ1-1; weak D call: TRBD1 (5 bases). CDR3 length: 14 amino acids. Trimming stripped 0 bases from V and 4 bases from J, with 10 bases between. Germline CDR1 is SGHRS and CDR2 is YFSETQ. CDR3 protein: CASSLVGRVTEAFF. CDR3 bases: TGCGCCAGCAGCTTGGTTGGCAGGGTCACTGAAGCTTTCTTT.

V and J are TRBV7-2 and TRBJ2-4, with D tentatively TRBD2 (6 bases). Deletions cut 5 bases from V and 0 bases from J, with 14 bases between. This CDR3 contains 16 residues. Germline CDR1 reads SGHTA; CDR2 reads FQGNSA. The CDR3 bases are TGTGCCAGCAGCACAGAGGGGACTGTAGCCAAAAACATTCAGTACTTC. Translated, it gives CASSTEGTVAKNIQYF.

This clonotype has only a few counts. The V gene is TRBV28, the J gene TRBJ2-7, with TRBD2 as a possible D gene (6 bases). Per germline, CDR1 MDHEN and CDR2 SYDVKM. Trimming stripped 8 bases from V and 9 bases from J, with 20 bases between. CDR3 size: 13 residues. The CDR3 sequence: CASWSGVHRWQYF. The CDR3 nucleotides read TGTGCCAGCTGGTCGGGAGTTCACAGATGGCAGTACTTC. The full variable domain, rest sourced from reference TRBV28 and TRBJ2-7, is DVKVTQSSRYLVKRTGEKVFLECVQDMDHENMFWYRQDPGLGLRLIYFSYDVKMKEKGDIPEGYSVSREKKERFSLILESASTNQTSMYLCASWSGVHRWQYFGPGTRLTVT.

This sequence joins TRBV30 and TRBJ1-5; TRBD1 might be the D (5 bases). V lost 3 bases and J lost 2, with 8 bases in between. The CDR3 is 13 amino acids. Germline V gene lookup returns CDR1 GTSNPN and CDR2 SVGIG (reference sequence). The CDR3 DNA follows: TGTGCCTGGAGGGGACTAGGCAATCAGCCCCAGCATTTT. Protein sequence: CAWRGLGNQPQHF.

This clonotype was seen only a few times. The J gene is TRBJ1-2, the V gene TRBV20-1; 9 bases are a match to TRBD1. With V trimmed by 6 bases and J by 2 bases, 4 bases remained unmatched. The CDR3 covers 13 residues. CDR1 and CDR2 (germline): DFQATT, SNEGSKA (reference sequence). CDR3 DNA: TGCAGTGCCGCCGGGACAGGGAACTATGGCTACACCTTC. Translation gives CSAAGTGNYGYTF.

There are many counts of this clonotype. The chain's CDR3 is CSVAGTSGRESEQFF. The CDR3 DNA follows: TGCAGCGTCGCGGGGACTAGCGGGAGGGAGAGTGAGCAGTTCTTC. This rearrangement joins TRBV29-1 to TRBJ2-1; TRBD2 agrees at 16 bases. Germline CDR1 and CDR2: SQVTM and ANQGSEA. V shed 6 bases and J 9 bases; nucleotides not matched to a gene: 8. The CDR3 sequence is 15 residues long.

At least ten counts were recorded for this clonotype. The rearrangement joins TRBV21-1 to TRBJ2-3. TRBV21-1 is a documented pseudogene. The CDR3 loop spans 17 amino acids. The CDR3 nucleotides read TGTGCCAGCAGTAAAGAGGATCAGGATTCTAGCACAGATACGCAGTATTTT. This translates into CASSKEDQDSSTDTQYF.

The CDR3 nucleotides read TGTGCCTGGAGTGTAGGGGGGACTCAGCCCCAGCATTTT. It is translated as CAWSVGGTQPQHF. The chain uses TRBV30 and TRBJ1-5; D may be TRBD1 (6 bases). V was trimmed by 0 bases and J by 6 bases, leaving 9 bases between them. Germline CDR1 and CDR2: GTSNPN and SVGIG (reference sequence). The CDR3 runs 13 residues.

This clonotype showed up just a few times. The chain uses TRBV24-1 and TRBJ1-2; no clear D. Germline CDR1 and CDR2: KGHDR and SFDVKD. CDR3 size: 14 residues. The germline V and J ends were trimmed by 3 bases and 4 bases, with 11 bases remaining between them. The CDR3 DNA reads as TGTGCCACCAGTGATGGACCCACGGGCTATGGCTACACCTTC. This translates into CATSDGPTGYGYTF.

The rearrangement uses TRBV7-2 and TRBJ1-6, with no clear D. Germline CDR1 reads SGHTA; CDR2 reads FQGNSA. The CDR3 length is 13 residues. Between the trimmed V and J ends, which lost 1 base and 9 bases, there was a span of 7 bases. CDR3 loop: CASSLVDRSPLHF. Here the CDR3 DNA reads TGTGCCAGCAGCTTAGTTGACCGTTCACCCCTCCACTTT.

This clonotype has just a few counts. This rearrangement joins TRBV6-1 to TRBJ2-3; D gene uncertain. Trimming left V 5 bases short and J 6 bases short, with 15 bases between. The CDR3 spans 14 residues. The germline V gene encodes CDR1 MNHNS and CDR2 SASEGT. CDR3 sequence (DNA): TGTGCCAGCAGTCGCTTCGCTCCACAGGATACGCAGTATTTT. It specifies CASSRFAPQDTQYF.

The rearrangement uses TRBV4-3 and TRBJ2-3; D assignment may be TRBD1 or TRBD2 (6 bases each). Germline V lookup: CDR1 LGHNA, CDR2 YSLEER. The CDR3 is 15 residues long. V shed 6 bases and J shed 2 bases, with 15 bases lying between them. The DNA for the CDR3 is TGCGCCAGCAGTCGGAAAGGGGGGAACACAGATACGCAGTATTTT. This encodes CASSRKGGNTDTQYF.

This clonotype was seen more than once but under ten times. One junction end disagrees with the germline gene, perhaps due to a read error. The chain is built from TRBV20-1 and TRBJ2-2; possibly TRBD2 for D (5 bases). This CDR3 contains 14 residues. Germline lookup yields CDR1 DFQATT and CDR2 SNEGSKA (reference sequence). CDR3: CSARGWERAGELFF. CDR3 nucleotide sequence: TGCAGTGCGAGAGGATGGGAGAGGGCCGGGGAGCTGTTTTTT.

V usage is TRBV5-1 and J usage is TRBJ1-6; D is uncertain. V dropped 0 bases and J dropped 8 bases, with 9 bases sitting between them. The germline gives CDR1 SGHRS, CDR2 YFSETQ. The CDR3 is made up of 14 amino acids. CDR3 protein: CASSLVPGDSPLHF. The CDR3 coding sequence is TGCGCCAGCAGCTTGGTTCCCGGAGATTCACCCCTCCACTTT.

The V and J genes are TRBV7-9 and TRBJ2-5; possible D gene TRBD2, 5 bases. There are 15 residues in the CDR3. The V gene's germline CDR1 is SEHNR and CDR2 FQNEAQ (reference sequence). The V and J ends lost 3 bases and 1 base respectively, with 12 bases between them. CDR3 amino acids: CASSFPTGSQETQYF. The CDR3, as DNA: TGTGCCAGCAGCTTCCCGACGGGGAGCCAAGAGACCCAGTACTTC.

This clonotype has a count of ten or more. V usage is TRBV7-2 and J usage is TRBJ2-7; no definite D call. V shed 5 bases and J shed 4 bases, with 21 bases lying between them. The CDR3 contains 16 residues. CDR1 is SGHTA, CDR2 FQGNSA, per germline. The CDR3 here is CASSITAISEPYEQYF. CDR3 nucleotide sequence: TGTGCCAGCAGCATCACGGCCATTTCGGAACCTTACGAGCAGTACTTC.

This clonotype has more than one count but fewer than ten. The gene calls are TRBV7-2 and TRBJ2-1, with D perhaps TRBD1 (5 bases). Trimming stripped 2 bases from V and 4 bases from J, with 12 bases between. Germline assignment: CDR1 SGHTA and CDR2 FQGNSA. The CDR3 runs to 15 residues. The CDR3: CASSLSLGDYNEQFF. The CDR3 DNA is TGTGCCAGCAGCTTAAGCCTAGGGGATTACAATGAGCAGTTCTTC.

The chain links TRBV7-9 to TRBJ2-1, with D possibly matching TRBD2 (6 bases). The V and J ends lost 8 bases and 7 bases respectively, with 18 bases between them. This CDR3 region has 14 residues. CDR1 is SEHNR, CDR2 FQNEAQ, per germline (reference sequence). CDR3 in amino acids: CASDSRPGRNEQFF. Written as DNA, the CDR3 is TGTGCCAGCGACTCTCGGCCCGGGAGAAATGAGCAGTTCTTC.

This clonotype was seen a few times. The chain recombines TRBV5-1 with TRBJ2-1, with D unclear. The germline V and J ends were trimmed by 5 bases and 0 bases, with 12 bases remaining between them. The CDR3 is 15 residues long. CDR1 is SGHRS, CDR2 YFSETQ, per germline. CDR3 coding DNA: TGCGCCAGCAGTAAAGCATCGTCCTCCTACAATGAGCAGTTCTTC. Translating gives CASSKASSSYNEQFF.